The 6 T cell receptor beta chains presented below share a single source sample, sequenced in a study of blood T cell repertoires in COVID-19. Assay: immunoSEQ multiplex PCR; the TCRdb copy retains only in-frame clones and omits some. The sample consists of about 170,000 clones, roughly four fifths of them appearing once. Sequencing was performed on peripheral blood. These TCRs come from a man between 35 and 55 years old who had recovered from COVID-19.

This clone was counted a few times. This chain connects TRBV7-6 to TRBJ1-3; D ambiguous. The CDR3 is 16 residues long. Trimming took off 1 base at V and 4 bases at J, with 14 bases between the two ends. Per germline, CDR1 SGHVS and CDR2 FNYEAQ. The CDR3 loop reads CASSLGTRQSGNTIYF. In DNA form, the CDR3 reads TGTGCCAGCAGCTTAGGTACGCGTCAATCCGGAAACACCATATATTTT.

Notes on this clone: An end of the junction differs from the germline gene, which may be a read error. The J gene is TRBJ2-5, the V gene TRBV7-7, with D possibly matching TRBD1 (9 bases). Germline V gene lookup returns CDR1 SSHAT and CDR2 FNYEAQ (reference sequence). The CDR3 is 14 residues long. CDR3 coding DNA: TGTGCTAGCAGCGGGACAGGGACTAGGGAGACCCAGTACTTC. It yields the protein CASSGTGTRETQYF.

The V call is TRBV4-1, the J call TRBJ2-7, with 7 nucleotides matching TRBD1. This CDR3 contains 18 residues. The junction had 14 bases not matched to a gene; V was cut back by 0 bases and J by 3 bases. Germline V gene sequence: CDR1 MGHRA, CDR2 YSYEKL. The CDR3 nucleotides are TGCGCCAGCAGCCAAGACCTCGGAGCGAGACAGGGTAACTACGAGCAGTACTTC. Translating gives CASSQDLGARQGNYEQYF.

The chain is built from TRBV29-1 and TRBJ2-6; 9 bases match TRBD2. With V trimmed by 7 bases and J by 4 bases, 5 bases remained unmatched. The CDR3 length is 14 residues. Germline-derived CDR1 and CDR2 are SQVTM and ANQGSEA. The CDR3 spells CSAAGGQGANVLTF. CDR3 bases: TGCAGCGCCGCGGGAGGGCAGGGGGCCAACGTCCTGACTTTC.

V is TRBV21-1 and J is TRBJ2-2; TRBD2, as called in the table, went unchecked against the DNA. TRBV21-1 is a pseudogene segment. The CDR3 is made up of 14 amino acids. CDR3 loop: CASSTGSITGELFF. The CDR3 coding sequence is TGTGCCAGCAGTACCGGGAGTATCACCGGGGAGCTGTTTTTT.

This clone was counted a few times. The J gene is TRBJ1-5, the V gene TRBV5-4; D uncertain. CDR3 length equals 12 residues. Germline assignment: CDR1 SGHNT and CDR2 YYREEE (reference sequence). The V end was cut by 3 bases, the J end by 4 bases, with 5 bases between. In DNA, the CDR3 is TGTGCCAGCAGCTCTGAGAATCAGCCCCAGCATTTT. It specifies CASSSENQPQHF.